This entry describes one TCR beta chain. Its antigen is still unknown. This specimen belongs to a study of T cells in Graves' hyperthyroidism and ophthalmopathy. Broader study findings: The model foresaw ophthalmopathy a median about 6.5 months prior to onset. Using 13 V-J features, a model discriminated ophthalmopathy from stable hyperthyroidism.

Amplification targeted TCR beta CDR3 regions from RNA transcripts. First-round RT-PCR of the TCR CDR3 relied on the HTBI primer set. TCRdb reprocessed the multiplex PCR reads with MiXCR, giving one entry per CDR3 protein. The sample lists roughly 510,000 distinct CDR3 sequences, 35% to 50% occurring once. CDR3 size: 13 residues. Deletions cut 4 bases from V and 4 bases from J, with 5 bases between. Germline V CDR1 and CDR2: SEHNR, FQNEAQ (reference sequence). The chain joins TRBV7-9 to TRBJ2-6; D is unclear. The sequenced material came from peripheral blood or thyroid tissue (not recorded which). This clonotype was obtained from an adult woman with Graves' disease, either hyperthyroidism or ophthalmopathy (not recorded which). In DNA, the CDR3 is TGTGCCAGCAGCTCAGTAGGGGCCAACGTCCTGACTTTC. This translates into CASSSVGANVLTF.